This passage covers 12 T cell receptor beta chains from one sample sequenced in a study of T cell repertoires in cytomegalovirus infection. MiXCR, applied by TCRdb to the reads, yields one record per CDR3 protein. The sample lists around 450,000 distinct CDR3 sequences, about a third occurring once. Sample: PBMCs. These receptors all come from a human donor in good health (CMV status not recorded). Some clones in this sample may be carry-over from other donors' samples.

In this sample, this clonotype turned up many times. CDR3 bases: TGTGCCAGCAGCCCCCGGGGGGATGAGCAGTTCTTC. Protein sequence: CASSPRGDEQFF. The gene calls are TRBV18 and TRBJ2-1, with 7 bases lining up with TRBD2. The CDR3 runs 12 residues. Per germline, CDR1 KGHSH and CDR2 LQKENI. V gave up 8 bases and J gave up 8 bases; unmatched junction bases: 6. Looking up the rest from reference TRBV18 and TRBJ2-1 gives the full variable domain: NAGVMQNPRHLVRRRGQEARLRCSPMKGHSHVYWYRQLPEEGLKFMVYLQKENIIDESGMPKERFSAEFPKEGPSILRIQQVVRGDSAAYFCASSPRGDEQFFGPGTRLTVL.

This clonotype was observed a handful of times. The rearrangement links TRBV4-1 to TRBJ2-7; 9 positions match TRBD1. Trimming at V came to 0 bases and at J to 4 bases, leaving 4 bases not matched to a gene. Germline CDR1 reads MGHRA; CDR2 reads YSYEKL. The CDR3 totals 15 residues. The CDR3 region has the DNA TGCGCCAGCAGCCAAGAGGACAGGGGAGTTTACGAGCAGTACTTC. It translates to CASSQEDRGVYEQYF.

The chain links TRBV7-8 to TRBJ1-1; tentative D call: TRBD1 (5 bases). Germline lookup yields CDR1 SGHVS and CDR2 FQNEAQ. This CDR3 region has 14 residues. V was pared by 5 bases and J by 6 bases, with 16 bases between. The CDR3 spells CASSPRWGTPEAFF. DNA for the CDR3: TGTGCCAGCAGCCCACGTTGGGGGACCCCTGAAGCTTTCTTT.

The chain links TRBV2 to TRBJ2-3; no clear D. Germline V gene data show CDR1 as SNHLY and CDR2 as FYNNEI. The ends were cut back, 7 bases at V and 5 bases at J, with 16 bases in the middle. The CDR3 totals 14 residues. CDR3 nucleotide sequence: TGTGCCAGCACCGGTCTCCATTTGGGAGATACGCAGTATTTT. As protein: CASTGLHLGDTQYF.

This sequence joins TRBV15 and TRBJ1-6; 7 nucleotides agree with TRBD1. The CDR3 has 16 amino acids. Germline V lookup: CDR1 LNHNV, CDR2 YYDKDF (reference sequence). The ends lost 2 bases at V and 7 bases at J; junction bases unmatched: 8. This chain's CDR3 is CATSRRNRGSNSPLHF. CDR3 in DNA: TGTGCCACCAGCAGACGTAACAGGGGTAGCAATTCACCCCTCCACTTT. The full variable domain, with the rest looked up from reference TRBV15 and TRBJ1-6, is DAMVIQNPRYQVTQFGKPVTLSCSQTLNHNVMYWYQQKSSQAPKLLFHYYDKDFNNEADTPDNFQSRRPNTSFCFLDIRSPGLGDTAMYLCATSRRNRGSNSPLHFGNGTRLTVT.

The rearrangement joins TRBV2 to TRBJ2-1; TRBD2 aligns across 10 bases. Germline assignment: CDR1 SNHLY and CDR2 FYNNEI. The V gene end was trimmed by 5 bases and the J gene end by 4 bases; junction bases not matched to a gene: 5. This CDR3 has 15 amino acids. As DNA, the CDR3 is TGTGCCAGCAGTATAGCGGGGGGCCCATACAATGAGCAGTTCTTC. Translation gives CASSIAGGPYNEQFF.

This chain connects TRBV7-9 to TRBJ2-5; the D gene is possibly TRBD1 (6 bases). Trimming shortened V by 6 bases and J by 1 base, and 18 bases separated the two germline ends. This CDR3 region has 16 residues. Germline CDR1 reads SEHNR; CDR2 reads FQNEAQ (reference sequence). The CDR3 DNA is TGTGCCAGCAGACGTCGAGGGGGAGAGATCCAAGAGACCCAGTACTTC. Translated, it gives CASRRRGGEIQETQYF.

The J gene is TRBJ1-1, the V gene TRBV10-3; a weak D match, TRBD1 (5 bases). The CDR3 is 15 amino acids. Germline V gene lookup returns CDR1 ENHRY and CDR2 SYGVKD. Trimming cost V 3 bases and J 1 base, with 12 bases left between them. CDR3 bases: TGTGCCATCAGTGACCAGGGTAAGCCGAACACTGAAGCTTTCTTT. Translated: CAISDQGKPNTEAFF.

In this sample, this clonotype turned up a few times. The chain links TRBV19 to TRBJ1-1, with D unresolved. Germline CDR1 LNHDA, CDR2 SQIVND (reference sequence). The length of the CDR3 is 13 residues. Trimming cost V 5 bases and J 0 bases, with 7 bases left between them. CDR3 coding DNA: TGTGCCAGTAGTGACATTATGAACACTGAAGCTTTCTTT. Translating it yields CASSDIMNTEAFF.

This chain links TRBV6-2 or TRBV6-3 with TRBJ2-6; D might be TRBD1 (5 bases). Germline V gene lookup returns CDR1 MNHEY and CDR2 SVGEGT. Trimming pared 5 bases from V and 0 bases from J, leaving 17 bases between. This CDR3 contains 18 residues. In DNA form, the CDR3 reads TGTGCCAGCAGTACTATCCGGACACATAGCTCTGGGGCCAACGTCCTGACTTTC. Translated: CASSTIRTHSSGANVLTF.

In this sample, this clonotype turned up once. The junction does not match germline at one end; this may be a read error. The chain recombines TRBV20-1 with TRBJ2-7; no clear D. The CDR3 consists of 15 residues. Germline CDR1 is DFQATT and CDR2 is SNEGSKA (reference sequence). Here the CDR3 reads CGARDELGSSYEQYF. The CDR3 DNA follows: TGCGGTGCTAGAGATGAGTTGGGTAGCTCCTACGAGCAGTACTTC.

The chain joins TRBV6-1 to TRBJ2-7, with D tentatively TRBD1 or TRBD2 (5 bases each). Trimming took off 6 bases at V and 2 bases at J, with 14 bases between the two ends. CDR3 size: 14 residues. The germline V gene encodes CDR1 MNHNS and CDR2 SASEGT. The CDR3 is CASSSFGGAYEQYF. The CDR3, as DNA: TGTGCCAGCAGCTCCTTTGGGGGAGCCTACGAGCAGTACTTC.